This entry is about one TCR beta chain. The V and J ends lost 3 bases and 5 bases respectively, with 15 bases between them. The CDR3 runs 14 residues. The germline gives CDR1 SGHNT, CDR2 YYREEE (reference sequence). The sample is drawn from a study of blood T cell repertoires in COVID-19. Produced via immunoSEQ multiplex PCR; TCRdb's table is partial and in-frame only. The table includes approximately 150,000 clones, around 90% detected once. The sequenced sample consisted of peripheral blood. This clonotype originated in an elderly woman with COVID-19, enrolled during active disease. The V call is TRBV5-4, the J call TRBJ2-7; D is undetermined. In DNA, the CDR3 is TGTGCCAGCAGCTCACCAGGCCAGGTCGACGAGCAGTACTTC. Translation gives CASSSPGQVDEQYF.